The 14 T cell receptor beta chains presented below share a single source sample, sequenced in a study of blood T cell repertoires in COVID-19. The table came from immunoSEQ multiplex PCR; TCRdb's copy has only in-frame clones and leaves some out. The sample lists about 160,000 clones, about 93% seen once, with about 4.5% in the top ten. Material for sequencing was peripheral blood. These receptors came from a woman between 45 and 65 years old with acute or convalescent COVID-19.

This chain uses TRBV10-3 with TRBJ1-1; TRBD1 agrees at 7 bases. Germline V lookup: CDR1 ENHRY, CDR2 SYGVKD. The CDR3 consists of 17 residues. V lost 2 bases to trimming and J lost 10 bases; unmatched junction nucleotides: 19. For the CDR3, the DNA is TGTGCCATCAGTGAGCAAAGACAGGGCTTCTTTCTTCGTGGAGCTTTCTTT. It yields the protein CAISEQRQGFFLRGAFF.

In its sample, this clone was seen once. The chain combines TRBV7-2 with TRBJ2-1; D is uncertain. CDR1 and CDR2 (germline): SGHTA, FQGNSA. Deletions cut 3 bases from V and 2 bases from J, with 11 bases between. This CDR3 comprises 15 residues. The CDR3 protein is CASSFYVGPYNEQFF. CDR3 sequence (DNA): TGTGCCAGCAGCTTCTATGTGGGCCCCTACAATGAGCAGTTCTTC.

A single count supports this clone. V usage is TRBV9 and J usage is TRBJ1-2, with TRBD1 identical over 9 bases. From germline, CDR1 is SGDLS and CDR2 YYNGEE. The J segment lost 8 bases and the V segment lost 4 bases, leaving 9 bases of the junction unmatched. The CDR3 contains 14 residues. CDR3 amino acids: CASSTDRGDRGYTF. CDR3 in DNA: TGTGCCAGCAGCACAGACAGGGGGGATAGAGGCTACACCTTC.

The V call is TRBV5-8, the J call TRBJ1-2, with 7 bases that match TRBD1. Germline V lookup: CDR1 SGHTS, CDR2 YDEGEE. The CDR3 has 13 amino acids. V gave up 4 bases and J gave up 4 bases; unmatched junction bases: 4. In DNA form, the CDR3 reads TGTGCCAGCAGCCGGGACAGCCTCTATGGCTACACCTTC. Its translation: CASSRDSLYGYTF.

The chain employs TRBV24-1 and TRBJ2-2; a possible D gene is TRBD2 (5 bases). V was trimmed by 0 bases and J by 0 bases, leaving 10 bases between them. The CDR3 sequence is 17 residues long. CDR1 KGHDR and CDR2 SFDVKD come from the germline V gene. As DNA, the CDR3 is TGTGCCACCAGTGATTTGAATTGGGAGACGAACACCGGGGAGCTGTTTTTT. It specifies CATSDLNWETNTGELFF.

This chain links TRBV7-8 with TRBJ2-5; D may be TRBD2 (5 bases). The CDR3 covers 14 residues. V shed 5 bases and J shed 7 bases, with 17 bases lying between them. Germline lookup yields CDR1 SGHVS and CDR2 FQNEAQ. CDR3: CASSSPSTVGTQYF. DNA for the CDR3: TGTGCCAGCAGCAGTCCTAGCACCGTGGGGACCCAGTACTTC.

V gene TRBV11-2 combines with J gene TRBJ1-2; a possible D gene is TRBD1 (5 bases). Trimming left V 5 bases short and J 3 bases short, with 10 bases between. Germline CDR1 is SGHAT and CDR2 is FQNNGV. The CDR3 extends over 13 amino acids. CDR3 in amino acids: CASSRGLDYGYTF. CDR3 nucleotides: TGTGCCAGCAGCCGGGGGTTGGACTATGGCTACACCTTC.

The V call is TRBV5-1, the J call TRBJ1-2, with TRBD1 matching 9 bases. Per the germline V gene, CDR1 is SGHRS and CDR2 is YFSETQ. This CDR3 is built from 18 residues. V lost 2 bases, J lost 4 bases, and 15 bases stayed unmatched. The CDR3 region has the DNA TGCGCCAGCAGCTTCGGTATCGGACAGGGGAGTGCGAGCTATGGCTACACCTTC. Translation: CASSFGIGQGSASYGYTF.

The rearrangement links TRBV9 to TRBJ2-3; D ambiguous. The germline V gene encodes CDR1 SGDLS and CDR2 YYNGEE. V gave up 1 base and J gave up 0 bases, with 9 bases separating them. The CDR3 loop spans 15 amino acids. The CDR3 DNA is TGTGCCAGCAGCGTATCTCAGGCTAGCACAGATACGCAGTATTTT. Encoded protein: CASSVSQASTDTQYF.

This clone occurred once. The gene calls are TRBV10-2 and TRBJ2-2; tentatively, D is TRBD2 (7 bases). V lost 6 bases and J lost 5, with 10 bases in between. CDR3 length equals 13 residues. Germline V lookup: CDR1 WSHSY, CDR2 SAAADI. CDR3: CASRGGGTGELFF. CDR3 sequence (DNA): TGCGCCAGCAGGGGAGGGGGAACCGGGGAGCTGTTTTTT.

V gene TRBV2 combines with J gene TRBJ2-1; maybe TRBD2 (6 bases). Germline CDR1 SNHLY, CDR2 FYNNEI. V dropped 5 bases and J dropped 5 bases, with 10 bases sitting between them. This CDR3 has 13 residues. CDR3 in DNA: TGTGCCAGCAGTCCGGGACTGAACAATGAGCAGTTCTTC. It encodes CASSPGLNNEQFF.

The chain uses TRBV2 and TRBJ1-6; possibly TRBD1 for D (6 bases). Trimming took 1 base from V and 7 from J, leaving 11 bases between them. This CDR3 is built from 15 residues. Germline lookup yields CDR1 SNHLY and CDR2 FYNNEI. CDR3 in amino acids: CASSEGGGGNSPLHF. The DNA of the CDR3 is TGTGCCAGCAGTGAAGGAGGGGGAGGGAATTCACCCCTCCACTTT.

The chain links TRBV15 to TRBJ2-2, with a possible D match to TRBD1 (5 bases). The germline gives CDR1 LNHNV, CDR2 YYDKDF (reference sequence). The CDR3 covers 15 residues. Trimming took off 0 bases at V and 8 bases at J, with 13 bases between the two ends. CDR3: CATSRDLWGPGELFF. The CDR3 nucleotides read TGTGCCACCAGCAGAGATCTGTGGGGCCCGGGGGAGCTGTTTTTT.

The V gene is TRBV6-5, the J gene TRBJ1-1, with a tentative D call TRBD1 (6 bases). The CDR3 sequence is 14 residues long. Per the germline V gene, CDR1 is MNHEY and CDR2 is SVGAGI. Trimming stripped 6 bases from V and 3 bases from J, with 14 bases between. The CDR3 sequence: CASRKSSGDTEAFF. The CDR3 DNA is TGTGCCAGCAGGAAATCCTCAGGGGACACTGAAGCTTTCTTT.